Listed here are 32 T cell receptor beta chains from one sample, sequenced in a study of blood T cell repertoires in COVID-19. The table came from immunoSEQ multiplex PCR; TCRdb's copy has only in-frame clones and leaves some out. The sample includes some 140,000 clones, roughly 83% of them seen just once. Sequencing was carried out using peripheral blood. Receptors were obtained from a woman aged 55-70 years with COVID-19, enrolled during active disease.

The rearrangement links TRBV12-5 to TRBJ1-2, with 8 bases that match TRBD1. The CDR3 is 14 amino acids. Germline loops: CDR1 LGHNT, CDR2 FRNRAP. V was pared by 5 bases and J by 7 bases, with 9 bases of the junction left unmatched. Here the CDR3 reads CASGPGQVKFGYTF. The CDR3, as DNA: TGTGCTAGTGGTCCGGGACAGGTTAAATTTGGCTACACCTTC. The variable domain in full, with the rest retrieved from reference TRBV12-5 and TRBJ1-2, is DARVTQTPRHKVTEMGQEVTMRCQPILGHNTVFWYRQTMMQGLELLAYFRNRAPLDDSGMPKDRFSAEMPDATLATLKIQPSEPRDSAVYFCASGPGQVKFGYTFGSGTRLTVV.

V is TRBV25-1 and J is TRBJ1-3; TRBD1 might be the D (6 bases). The CDR3 sequence is 15 residues long. Germline-derived CDR1 and CDR2 are MGHDK and SYGVNS. Trimming took off 1 base at V and 4 bases at J, with 11 bases between the two ends. CDR3 sequence: CASSESGGPGNTIYF. The CDR3 DNA reads as TGTGCCAGCAGTGAATCGGGGGGCCCCGGAAACACCATATATTTT.

The chain recombines TRBV5-4 with TRBJ2-5, with 9 bases that match TRBD1. CDR1 and CDR2 (germline): SGHNT, YYREEE (reference sequence). The CDR3 is 14 amino acids. V dropped 4 bases and J dropped 5; count of bases not matched to a gene: 6. The CDR3 DNA is TGTGCCAGCAGCGCGGGACAGGGACGGGAGACCCAGTACTTC. This translates into CASSAGQGRETQYF.

The chain couples TRBV9 to TRBJ2-3, with TRBD2 as a possible D gene (5 bases). Trimming pared 3 bases from V and 2 bases from J, leaving 13 bases between. CDR3 size: 15 residues. The V gene's germline CDR1 is SGDLS and CDR2 YYNGEE. Here the CDR3 reads CASSEAPTTTDTQYF. CDR3 coding DNA: TGTGCCAGCAGCGAGGCCCCGACTACCACAGATACGCAGTATTTT.

The chain joins TRBV24-1 to TRBJ1-1; 11 bases fit TRBD1. Looked up from germline, CDR1 is KGHDR and CDR2 is SFDVKD. V dropped 11 bases and J dropped 1; count of bases not matched to a gene: 26. The CDR3 is 21 amino acids. The CDR3: CAIIGIPGQGELWYGNTEAFF. DNA for the CDR3: TGTGCCATCATTGGGATTCCGGGACAGGGGGAGCTATGGTATGGGAACACTGAAGCTTTCTTT.

This clone was detected many times. This chain connects TRBV6-5 to TRBJ2-2; 9 bases fit TRBD2. V was clipped by 6 bases and J by 5 bases; unmatched bases: 4. This CDR3 comprises 14 residues. The germline V gene encodes CDR1 MNHEY and CDR2 SVGAGI. The CDR3 protein is CASRLAGGTGELFF. In DNA, the CDR3 is TGTGCCAGCAGACTAGCGGGCGGAACCGGGGAGCTGTTTTTT.

This sequence joins TRBV5-8 and TRBJ2-5; TRBD2 agrees at 9 bases. The CDR3 is made up of 15 amino acids. The junction had 5 bases not matched to a gene; V was cut back by 3 bases and J by 2 bases. Germline V gene lookup returns CDR1 SGHTS and CDR2 YDEGEE. The CDR3 region is CASSWPSGVQETQYF. In nucleotides, the CDR3 is TGTGCCAGCAGCTGGCCTAGCGGGGTTCAAGAGACCCAGTACTTC. The full variable domain, its missing parts supplied by reference TRBV5-8 and TRBJ2-5, is EAGVTQSPTHLIKTRGQQATLRCSPISGHTSVYWYQQALGLGLQFLLWYDEGEERNRGNFPPRFSGRQFPNYSSELNVNALELEDSALYLCASSWPSGVQETQYFGPGTRLLVL.

This clone was detected once. The gene calls are TRBV18 and TRBJ2-3; the match to TRBD1 covers 11 bases. Unmatched junction bases numbered 8, after V lost 4 bases and J lost 5 bases. The CDR3 totals 16 residues. The V gene's germline CDR1 is KGHSH and CDR2 LQKENI. CDR3 residues: CASSLPGQGAGDTQYF. DNA of the CDR3: TGTGCCAGCTCACTTCCTGGACAGGGGGCTGGAGATACGCAGTATTTT.

This chain links TRBV7-8 with TRBJ2-2; 7 bases are a match to TRBD2. The J segment lost 0 bases and the V segment lost 11 bases, leaving 12 bases of the junction unmatched. The CDR3 has 16 amino acids. The V gene's germline CDR1 is SGHVS and CDR2 FQNEAQ. The CDR3 spells CAGRGRGGSNTGELFF. CDR3 in DNA: TGTGCCGGCCGAGGACGCGGGGGATCGAACACCGGGGAGCTGTTTTTT.

This sequence joins TRBV29-1 and TRBJ1-2; no clear D. The CDR3 runs 13 residues. Between the trimmed V and J ends, which lost 5 bases and 2 bases, there was a span of 12 bases. Germline V gene data show CDR1 as SQVTM and CDR2 as ANQGSEA. Here the CDR3 DNA reads TGCAGCGTTAAGGCAGGCGAGAACTATGGCTACACCTTC. This gives the protein CSVKAGENYGYTF.

The chain is built from TRBV5-4 and TRBJ1-3; D unresolved. The V gene lost 6 bases and the J gene lost 8 bases, with 15 bases spanning the gap. The CDR3 has 13 residues. Germline lookup yields CDR1 SGHNT and CDR2 YYREEE (reference sequence). For the CDR3, the DNA is TGTGCCAGCACCCTAGACCGAGCAGACACCATATATTTT. As protein: CASTLDRADTIYF.

The chain employs TRBV6-5 and TRBJ1-4; perhaps TRBD1 as D (5 bases). Germline-derived CDR1 and CDR2 are MNHEY and SVGAGI. V was trimmed by 5 bases and J by 5 bases, leaving 9 bases between them. This CDR3 comprises 13 residues. The CDR3 nucleotides read TGTGCCAGCAGTCGACAGCCAAATGAAAAACTGTTTTTT. Translation: CASSRQPNEKLFF.

The V call is TRBV6-5, the J call TRBJ1-5; TRBD1 is a possible D gene (6 bases). V was clipped by 7 bases and J by 4 bases, with 17 bases between them. Germline values: CDR1 MNHEY, CDR2 SVGAGI. CDR3 length equals 15 residues. The CDR3 protein is CASIYGQSGNQPQHF. The CDR3 nucleotides read TGTGCCAGCATTTATGGACAGTCCGGAAATCAGCCCCAGCATTTT.

The rearrangement links TRBV12-5 to TRBJ2-5; 7 bases align to TRBD1. V was clipped by 6 bases and J by 0 bases; unmatched bases: 4. The CDR3 is made up of 14 amino acids. From germline, CDR1 is LGHNT and CDR2 FRNRAP. CDR3 in amino acids: CASGVGQYQETQYF. In DNA, the CDR3 is TGTGCTAGTGGCGTGGGACAGTACCAAGAGACCCAGTACTTC.

This chain links TRBV9 with TRBJ1-2; D uncertain. The CDR3 is 16 amino acids. V shed 0 bases and J shed 3 bases, with 15 bases lying between them. Germline-derived CDR1 and CDR2 are SGDLS and YYNGEE. In DNA, the CDR3 is TGTGCCAGCAGCGTAGGGTTTGGGCTCAAGGACTATGGCTACACCTTC. Translation gives CASSVGFGLKDYGYTF.

This chain joins TRBV6-5 and TRBJ2-7; a weak D match, TRBD1 (6 bases). The CDR3 runs to 12 residues. The V end was cut by 6 bases, the J end by 5 bases, with 11 bases between. Germline CDR1 reads MNHEY; CDR2 reads SVGAGI. The CDR3 is CASSPRQDEQYV. For the CDR3, the DNA is TGTGCCAGCAGCCCGCGACAGGACGAGCAGTACGTC.

The gene calls are TRBV19 and TRBJ1-1, with D possibly TRBD1 on 5 matching bases. The V end lost 3 bases, the J end lost 1 base, and 12 bases lay between the germline ends. CDR3 size: 15 residues. Germline lookup yields CDR1 LNHDA and CDR2 SQIVND (reference sequence). CDR3 amino acids: CASSILGVGNTEAFF. The CDR3 DNA is TGTGCCAGTAGTATTTTAGGGGTGGGGAACACTGAAGCTTTCTTT.

V and J are TRBV5-1 and TRBJ2-1; 12 bases align to TRBD2. CDR3 size: 15 residues. Germline assignment: CDR1 SGHRS and CDR2 YFSETQ. The J segment lost 6 bases and the V segment lost 4 bases, leaving 5 bases of the junction unmatched. The CDR3 nucleotides read TGCGCCAGCAGCCTAGCGGGAGGGCCCTCCAATGAGCAGTTCTTC. Protein product: CASSLAGGPSNEQFF.

This rearrangement joins TRBV7-8 to TRBJ1-1; D may be TRBD1 (5 bases). Trimming left V 2 bases short and J 3 bases short, with 10 bases between. Germline CDR1 is SGHVS and CDR2 is FQNEAQ. The CDR3 runs to 14 residues. The CDR3 region has the DNA TGTGCCAGCAGCTTAAATGGGGCCCACACTGAAGCTTTCTTT. It yields the protein CASSLNGAHTEAFF.

This clone was counted once. The chain links TRBV6-5 to TRBJ1-1; 11 nucleotides align to TRBD1. V dropped 2 bases and J dropped 6; count of bases not matched to a gene: 2. This CDR3 region has 14 residues. Germline V lookup: CDR1 MNHEY, CDR2 SVGAGI. DNA of the CDR3: TGTGCCAGCAGTTACACGGGACAGGGGGCTGAAGCTTTCTTT. This encodes CASSYTGQGAEAFF.

V usage is TRBV2 and J usage is TRBJ1-2, with a possible D match to TRBD1 (6 bases). The CDR3 contains 14 residues. Germline-derived CDR1 and CDR2 are SNHLY and FYNNEI. V lost 7 bases to trimming and J lost 0 bases, with 12 bases between them. DNA for the CDR3: TGTGCCAGCACCCGGACAGAATCTAACTATGGCTACACCTTC. Amino acids: CASTRTESNYGYTF.

V and J are TRBV18 and TRBJ1-4; D unclear. V shed 2 bases and J shed 8 bases, with 12 bases lying between them. This CDR3 has 14 amino acids. The germline V gene has CDR1 KGHSH and CDR2 LQKENI. The CDR3 loop reads CASSPYAGGEKLFF. CDR3 in DNA: TGTGCCAGCTCACCATACGCAGGAGGGGAAAAACTGTTTTTT.

This chain uses TRBV7-6 with TRBJ2-7; perhaps TRBD1 as D (10 bases). Germline values: CDR1 SGHVS, CDR2 FNYEAQ. CDR3 length equals 17 residues. Trimming took 4 bases from V and 6 from J, leaving 25 bases between them. CDR3 sequence: CASSSYLAGQGPREQYF. Here the CDR3 DNA reads TGTGCCAGCAGCTCCTATCTAGCGGGACAGGGGCCCCGCGAGCAGTACTTC.

This sequence joins TRBV6-2 or TRBV6-3 and TRBJ1-2; 8 positions agree with TRBD1. This CDR3 is 15 amino acids long. Germline V gene sequence: CDR1 MNHEY, CDR2 SVGEGT. The ends lost 4 bases at V and 4 bases at J; junction bases unmatched: 8. The CDR3 sequence: CASSSSPRGPYGYTF. The CDR3 DNA is TGTGCCAGCAGTTCCTCCCCCAGGGGGCCCTATGGCTACACCTTC.

The chain has TRBV20-1 and TRBJ1-2; D may be TRBD1 (6 bases). V dropped 8 bases and J dropped 2 bases, with 9 bases sitting between them. CDR3 length: 11 amino acids. Looked up from germline, CDR1 is DFQATT and CDR2 is SNEGSKA (reference sequence). Here the CDR3 DNA reads TGCAGTCCAGACAGGAACTATGGCTACACCTTC. Its protein is CSPDRNYGYTF.

V gene TRBV12-3 or TRBV12-4 combines with J gene TRBJ1-1; the D is unclear. The CDR3 has 13 amino acids. V was shortened by 3 bases and J by 1 base, with 6 bases between the two germline ends. The chain's CDR3 is CASSFNRNTEAFF. CDR3 bases: TGTGCCAGCAGTTTTAACAGGAACACTGAAGCTTTCTTT.

The chain recombines TRBV4-2 with TRBJ1-2; D gene uncertain. Trimming took 0 bases from V and 12 from J, leaving 17 bases between them. The CDR3 spans 14 residues. The germline gives CDR1 LGHNA, CDR2 YNFKEQ. The CDR3 is CASSQEGRSLPHTF. The CDR3 DNA is TGTGCCAGCAGCCAAGAGGGCAGGTCCCTACCTCACACCTTC.

The V call is TRBV20-1, the J call TRBJ2-5, with 8 bases matching TRBD1. V lost 3 bases and J lost 5; bases outside the gene matches: 11. Germline assignment: CDR1 DFQATT and CDR2 SNEGSKA (reference sequence). This CDR3 region has 15 residues. The CDR3 region is CSASSPRGRMETQYF. The CDR3 DNA reads TGCAGTGCTAGTTCTCCCAGGGGGCGAATGGAGACCCAGTACTTC.

This chain uses TRBV2 with TRBJ2-1, with a weak D call TRBD1 (6 bases). Per germline, CDR1 SNHLY and CDR2 FYNNEI. This CDR3 is 15 amino acids long. Trimming pared 5 bases from V and 6 bases from J, leaving 17 bases between. The CDR3: CASSPDRPSPNEQFF. CDR3 sequence (DNA): TGTGCCAGCAGTCCCGACAGGCCCAGCCCCAATGAGCAGTTCTTC.

The chain employs TRBV25-1 and TRBJ1-6; no reliable D call. This CDR3 is built from 15 residues. The V gene lost 4 bases and the J gene lost 8 bases, with 15 bases spanning the gap. CDR1 is MGHDK and CDR2 is SYGVNS in the germline V gene. The CDR3 spells CASSGQNHLYSPLHF. The CDR3 coding sequence is TGTGCCAGCAGTGGGCAGAACCATCTTTATTCACCCCTCCACTTT. Full variable domain (missing parts from reference TRBV25-1 and TRBJ1-6): EADIYQTPRYLVIGTGKKITLECSQTMGHDKMYWYQQDPGMELHLIHYSYGVNSTEKGDLSSESTVSRIRTEHFPLTLESARPSHTSQYLCASSGQNHLYSPLHFGNGTRLTVT.

The rearrangement uses TRBV7-8 and TRBJ1-2; no reliable D call. The length of the CDR3 is 14 residues. Per germline, CDR1 SGHVS and CDR2 FQNEAQ. Deletions cut 6 bases from V and 4 bases from J, with 15 bases between. The CDR3 DNA sequence: TGTGCCAGCAGTTTTACGGGTCCTACCTATGGCTACACCTTC. Encoded protein: CASSFTGPTYGYTF.

V gene TRBV19 combines with J gene TRBJ1-3; D unclear. Trimming removed 4 bases from V and 1 base from J, with 14 bases in between. The CDR3 has 16 amino acids. The germline gives CDR1 LNHDA, CDR2 SQIVND (reference sequence). The CDR3 sequence is CASSRLPGTSGNTIYF. CDR3 DNA sequence: TGTGCCAGTAGTAGGCTCCCGGGAACTTCTGGAAACACCATATATTTT.